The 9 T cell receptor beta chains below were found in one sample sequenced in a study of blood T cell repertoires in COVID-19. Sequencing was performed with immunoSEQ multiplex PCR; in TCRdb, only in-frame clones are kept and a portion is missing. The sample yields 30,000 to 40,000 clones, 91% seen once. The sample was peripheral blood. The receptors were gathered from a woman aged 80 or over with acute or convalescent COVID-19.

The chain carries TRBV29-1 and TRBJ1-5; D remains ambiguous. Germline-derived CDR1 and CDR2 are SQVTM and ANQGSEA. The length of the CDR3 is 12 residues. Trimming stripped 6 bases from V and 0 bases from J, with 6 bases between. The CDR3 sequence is CSVAGSNQPQHF. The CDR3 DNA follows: TGCAGCGTCGCGGGTAGCAATCAGCCCCAGCATTTT.

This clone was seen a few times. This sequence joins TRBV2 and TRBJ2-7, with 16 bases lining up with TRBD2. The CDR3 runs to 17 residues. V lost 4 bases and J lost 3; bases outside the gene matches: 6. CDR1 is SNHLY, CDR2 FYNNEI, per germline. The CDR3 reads CASSGGTSGGAFYEQYF. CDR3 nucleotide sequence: TGTGCCAGCAGTGGAGGGACTAGCGGGGGGGCATTCTACGAGCAGTACTTC.

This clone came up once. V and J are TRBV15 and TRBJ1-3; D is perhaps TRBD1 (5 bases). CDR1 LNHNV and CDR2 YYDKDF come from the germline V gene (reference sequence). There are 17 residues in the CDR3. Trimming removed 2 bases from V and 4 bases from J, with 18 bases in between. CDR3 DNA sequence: TGTGCCACCAGCAGACGAATAACGGGGGTTCGCGGAAACACCATATATTTT. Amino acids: CATSRRITGVRGNTIYF.

The CDR3 loop reads CASSLESSAFTF. The CDR3 DNA is TGTGCCAGCAGCTTAGAGTCCAGCGCGTTCACCTTC. The chain combines TRBV11-2 with TRBJ1-2; D gene ambiguous. The length of the CDR3 is 12 residues. V was pared by 0 bases and J by 13 bases, with 12 bases between. Germline-derived CDR1 and CDR2 are SGHAT and FQNNGV.

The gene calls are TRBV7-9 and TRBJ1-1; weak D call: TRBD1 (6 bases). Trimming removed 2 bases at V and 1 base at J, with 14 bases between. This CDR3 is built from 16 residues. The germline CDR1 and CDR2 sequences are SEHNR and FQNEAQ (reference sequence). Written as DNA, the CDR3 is TGTGCCAGCAGCTTACTGAGGGGGAAGGGGAACACTGAAGCTTTCTTT. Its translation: CASSLLRGKGNTEAFF.

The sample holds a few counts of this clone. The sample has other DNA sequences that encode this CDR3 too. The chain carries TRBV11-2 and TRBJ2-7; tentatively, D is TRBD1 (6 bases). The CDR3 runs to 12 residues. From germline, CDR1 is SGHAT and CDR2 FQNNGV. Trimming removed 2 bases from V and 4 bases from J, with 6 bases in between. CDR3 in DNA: TGTGCCAGCAGCTTACAGGGGTACGAGCAGTACTTC. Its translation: CASSLQGYEQYF.

The CDR3 here is CASSSGLSNTGELFF. The DNA of the CDR3 is TGTGCCAGCAGCTCGGGACTTTCAAACACCGGGGAGCTGTTTTTT. This chain connects TRBV7-3 to TRBJ2-2; tentatively, D is TRBD2 (6 bases). V was clipped by 4 bases and J by 2 bases, with 11 bases between them. The CDR3 has 15 amino acids. Germline CDR1 reads SGHTA; CDR2 reads FQGTGA.

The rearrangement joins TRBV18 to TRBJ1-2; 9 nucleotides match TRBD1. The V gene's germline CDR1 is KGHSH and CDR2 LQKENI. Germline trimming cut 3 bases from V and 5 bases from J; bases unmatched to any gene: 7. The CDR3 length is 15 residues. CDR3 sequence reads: CASSPNRDREYGYTF. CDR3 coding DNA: TGTGCCAGCTCACCGAACCGGGACAGGGAATATGGCTACACCTTC.

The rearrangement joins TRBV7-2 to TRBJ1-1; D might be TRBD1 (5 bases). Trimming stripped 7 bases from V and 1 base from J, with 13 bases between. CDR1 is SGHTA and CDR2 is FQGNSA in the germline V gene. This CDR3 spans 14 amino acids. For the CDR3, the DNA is TGTGCCAGCACCTGGGGGAGGGGGAACACTGAAGCTTTCTTT. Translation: CASTWGRGNTEAFF. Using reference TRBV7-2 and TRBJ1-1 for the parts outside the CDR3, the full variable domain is GAGVSQSPSNKVTEKGKDVELRCDPISGHTALYWYRQSLGQGLEFLIYFQGNSAPDKSGLPSDRFSAERTGGSVSTLTIQRTQQEDSAVYLCASTWGRGNTEAFFGQGTRLTVV.